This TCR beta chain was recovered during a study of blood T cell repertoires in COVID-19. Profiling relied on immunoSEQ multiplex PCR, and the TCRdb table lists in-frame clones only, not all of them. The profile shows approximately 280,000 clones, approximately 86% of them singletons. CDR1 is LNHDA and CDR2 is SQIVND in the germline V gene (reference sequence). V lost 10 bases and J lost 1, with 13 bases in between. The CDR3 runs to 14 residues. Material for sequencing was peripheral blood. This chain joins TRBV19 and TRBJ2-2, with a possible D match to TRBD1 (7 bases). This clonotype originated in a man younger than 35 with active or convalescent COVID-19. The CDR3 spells CATRQGGNTGELFF. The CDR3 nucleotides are TGTGCCACCAGACAGGGAGGGAACACCGGGGAGCTGTTTTTT. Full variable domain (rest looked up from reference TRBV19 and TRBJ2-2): DGGITQSPKYLFRKEGQNVTLSCEQNLNHDAMYWYRQDPGQGLRLIYYSQIVNDFQKGDIAEGYSVSREKKESFPLTVTSAQKNPTAFYLCATRQGGNTGELFFGEGSRLTVL.